The 14 T cell receptor beta chains below all came from one sample that was sequenced in a study of PD-L1 blockade in urothelial cancer. Sequenced by immunoSEQ multiplex PCR; TCRdb stores in-frame clones only, minus some. This sample has roughly 2,300 clones, with 37% found just once. Sequencing used tumor tissue, obtained before atezolizumab (anti-PD-L1) treatment. The receptor set was obtained from a man between 60 and 75 years old with urothelial cancer.

This clone showed up just a few times. This rearrangement joins TRBV28 to TRBJ1-2, with no clear D. The CDR3 has 12 residues. Germline lookup yields CDR1 MDHEN and CDR2 SYDVKM. V dropped 3 bases and J dropped 6 bases, with 8 bases sitting between them. CDR3 amino acids: CASSFSGNGYTF. CDR3 DNA sequence: TGTGCCAGCAGTTTCTCCGGTAATGGCTACACCTTC.

This rearrangement joins TRBV28 to TRBJ1-1; D unclear. Trimming left V 3 bases short and J 1 base short, with 12 bases between. CDR3 length: 15 residues. CDR1 and CDR2 from the germline V gene are MDHEN and SYDVKM. CDR3 amino acids: CASSFSGSPNTEAFF. CDR3 sequence (DNA): TGTGCCAGCAGTTTCTCGGGCAGCCCGAACACTGAAGCTTTCTTT.

This chain connects TRBV27 to TRBJ1-5; 7 nucleotides align to TRBD1. The V segment lost 6 bases and the J segment 0 bases; nucleotides outside the gene matches: 2. Germline CDR1 reads MNHEY; CDR2 reads SMNVEV (reference sequence). The CDR3 loop spans 14 amino acids. The CDR3 sequence: CASSRQGSNQPQHF. The CDR3 DNA reads as TGTGCCAGCAGCCGACAGGGTAGCAATCAGCCCCAGCATTTT.

The chain is built from TRBV19 and TRBJ2-1; 9 bases line up with TRBD1. V shed 7 bases and J 7 bases; nucleotides not matched to a gene: 8. This CDR3 has 14 amino acids. Germline lookup yields CDR1 LNHDA and CDR2 SQIVND (reference sequence). For the CDR3, the DNA is TGTGCCAGTATCGGGACAGGGAAGGGGAATGAGCAGTTCTTC. It is translated as CASIGTGKGNEQFF.

The rearrangement joins TRBV28 to TRBJ1-5; no firm D call. Germline lookup yields CDR1 MDHEN and CDR2 SYDVKM. The CDR3 spans 14 residues. The V end lost 3 bases, the J end lost 4 bases, and 10 bases lay between the germline ends. The DNA of the CDR3 is TGTGCCAGCAGTTTGTGGCAGAAGAATCAGCCCCAGCATTTT. Its translation: CASSLWQKNQPQHF.

This clone has only a few counts. The genes are TRBV5-1 and TRBJ2-3; D might be TRBD2 (6 bases). The CDR3 has 15 residues. Germline V lookup: CDR1 SGHRS, CDR2 YFSETQ. V lost 9 bases and J 1 base, leaving 18 bases between the germline ends. CDR3 loop: CATTMGWGGTDTQYF. DNA of the CDR3: TGCGCCACCACCATGGGGTGGGGGGGCACAGATACGCAGTATTTT.

The chain combines TRBV19 with TRBJ1-3; 7 bases line up with TRBD1. The CDR3 runs to 15 residues. V shed 5 bases and J 2 bases; nucleotides not matched to a gene: 6. Germline loops: CDR1 LNHDA, CDR2 SQIVND (reference sequence). This CDR3 reads CASSADRVPGNTIYF. The CDR3 coding sequence is TGTGCCAGTAGTGCCGACAGGGTTCCTGGAAACACCATATATTTT.

There are a few counts of this clone. The V and J genes are TRBV7-4 and TRBJ2-1, with D possibly being TRBD1 or TRBD2 (6 bases each). Trimming removed 4 bases from V and 6 bases from J, with 16 bases in between. The CDR3 is made up of 15 amino acids. CDR1 SGHVT and CDR2 SQSDAQ come from the germline V gene. CDR3 nucleotides: TGTGCCAGCAGCTGGGGGGCACAACTCGGCAATGAGCAGTTCTTC. It translates to CASSWGAQLGNEQFF.

The chain employs TRBV5-1 and TRBJ2-4, with 12 bases matching TRBD2. Trimming took 4 bases from V and 8 from J; bases not matched to a gene: 10. In germline, CDR1 is SGHRS, CDR2 YFSETQ. This CDR3 contains 16 residues. CDR3 nucleotide sequence: TGCGCCAGCAGCGGAGGAACTAGCGGGAGGTGGGACATTCAGTACTTC. Translating gives CASSGGTSGRWDIQYF.

By share of the sample, this clone is medium-sized. The V call is TRBV6-8, the J call TRBJ1-1; 7 bases agree with TRBD1. This CDR3 spans 14 amino acids. Germline values: CDR1 MNHGY, CDR2 SAAAGT. After removal of 10 bases from V and 1 base from J, the junction contained 9 bases not matched to a gene. CDR3 DNA sequence: TGTGCCAACCAGGAAGGGGGCGCGAACACTGAAGCTTTCTTT. Amino acids: CANQEGGANTEAFF.

The sample holds a few counts of this clone. The chain has TRBV11-3 and TRBJ2-7; D might be TRBD2 (6 bases). Germline loops: CDR1 SGHNT, CDR2 YENEEA. The CDR3 runs 14 residues. With 6 bases removed from V and 6 bases from J, the gap between germline ends came to 18 bases. The CDR3 sequence: CASRQASGGSEQYF. In DNA form, the CDR3 reads TGTGCCAGCAGACAGGCGAGTGGAGGGAGCGAGCAGTACTTC.

This chain uses TRBV18 with TRBJ2-5; a possible D gene is TRBD2 (5 bases). CDR1 is KGHSH and CDR2 is LQKENI in the germline V gene. The length of the CDR3 is 14 residues. The ends were cut back, 3 bases at V and 2 bases at J, with 10 bases in the middle. CDR3 sequence reads: CASSPSSGQETQYF. In nucleotides, the CDR3 is TGTGCCAGCTCACCCTCGAGCGGACAAGAGACCCAGTACTTC.

This clone has more than one count but fewer than ten. The chain couples TRBV28 to TRBJ2-3; a weak D match, TRBD1 (6 bases). CDR3 size: 13 residues. Germline CDR1 MDHEN, CDR2 SYDVKM. V was trimmed by 6 bases and J by 5 bases, leaving 12 bases between them. CDR3 nucleotides: TGTGCCAGCAGCTCGGGACACCAAGATACGCAGTATTTT. Translation gives CASSSGHQDTQYF. Full variable domain (rest looked up from reference TRBV28 and TRBJ2-3): DVKVTQSSRYLVKRTGEKVFLECVQDMDHENMFWYRQDPGLGLRLIYFSYDVKMKEKGDIPEGYSVSREKKERFSLILESASTNQTSMYLCASSSGHQDTQYFGPGTRLTVL.

The CDR3 loop reads CATRDMDTGELFF. The CDR3 nucleotides read TGTGCCACCAGGGACATGGACACCGGGGAGCTGTTTTTT. The genes are TRBV19 and TRBJ2-2; tentative D call: TRBD1 (6 bases). Trimming stripped 10 bases from V and 3 bases from J, with 12 bases between. The CDR3 loop spans 13 amino acids. CDR1 is LNHDA and CDR2 is SQIVND in the germline V gene (reference sequence).